These T cell receptor beta chains were read from a single sample in a study of post-analysis software for immune sequencing data. TCRdb redid the calling of the PCR reads with MiXCR, one entry per CDR3 protein. Among about 540,000 distinct CDR3 sequences listed, around 34% were seen once. Sequences were obtained from blood. Every receptor here comes from a girl between 2 and 17 years old with multiple sclerosis. Both conserved end residues are part of each CDR3. Fields, in order: V gene, clone size, J gene, D gene, CDR3 protein, CDR3 DNA. D genes are given only for firm matches. For some rows the clone size is stated as once, few or many, or as a class when expanded; others skip it.

V gene: TRBV10-1
clone size: -
J gene: TRBJ2-3
D gene: TRBD2
CDR3 protein: CASSERLGTRGNTQYF
CDR3 DNA: TGCGCCAGCAGTGAGCGGCTTGGGACTAGGGGTAATACGCAGTATTTT

V gene: TRBV5-1
clone size: -
J gene: TRBJ2-5
D gene: TRBD2
CDR3 protein: CASGSTSGGRQETQYF
CDR3 DNA: TGCGCCAGCGGCTCGACGAGCGGGGGGCGCCAAGAGACCCAGTACTTC

V gene: TRBV5-1
clone size: -
J gene: TRBJ2-3
D gene: -
CDR3 protein: CASSSDGNLGDTQYF
CDR3 DNA: TGCGCCAGCAGCTCCGACGGCAACCTCGGGGATACGCAGTATTTT

V gene: TRBV7-8
clone size: -
J gene: TRBJ2-1
D gene: TRBD2
CDR3 protein: CASSRQAGGPYNEQFF
CDR3 DNA: TGTGCCAGCAGCCGGCAAGCGGGGGGGCCCTACAATGAGCAGTTCTTC

V gene: TRBV12-3/TRBV12-4
clone size: -
J gene: TRBJ2-3
D gene: -
CDR3 protein: CASSLDSQSTDTQYF
CDR3 DNA: TGTGCCAGCAGTCTCGACAGCCAGAGCACAGATACGCAGTATTTT

V gene: TRBV29-1
clone size: -
J gene: TRBJ1-5
D gene: TRBD1
CDR3 protein: CSVWVWTGAEQPQHF
CDR3 DNA: TGCAGCGTTTGGGTTTGGACAGGGGCTGAGCAGCCCCAGCATTTT

V gene: TRBV5-5
clone size: few
J gene: TRBJ1-2
D gene: -
CDR3 protein: CASSLLIGGYGYTF
CDR3 DNA: TGTGCCAGCAGCTTGCTGATAGGCGGTTATGGCTACACCTTC

V gene: TRBV12-3/TRBV12-4
clone size: few
J gene: TRBJ2-7
D gene: TRBD2
CDR3 protein: CASSRTSGASSYEQYF
CDR3 DNA: TGTGCCAGCAGTCGGACTAGCGGCGCCAGCTCCTACGAGCAGTACTTC

V gene: TRBV29-1
clone size: few
J gene: TRBJ2-3
D gene: TRBD2
CDR3 protein: CSARLAADTQYF
CDR3 DNA: TGCAGCGCTCGACTAGCAGCAGATACGCAGTATTTT

V gene: TRBV4-1
clone size: -
J gene: TRBJ2-4
D gene: -
CDR3 protein: CASSQDSATAGYIQYF
CDR3 DNA: TGCGCCAGCAGCCAAGATTCCGCCACGGCGGGGTACATTCAGTACTTC

V gene: TRBV6-2/TRBV6-3
clone size: -
J gene: TRBJ2-7
D gene: -
CDR3 protein: CASRSYRDEQYF
CDR3 DNA: TGTGCCAGCAGGTCCTATAGGGACGAGCAGTACTTC

V gene: TRBV4-1
clone size: few
J gene: TRBJ2-7
D gene: TRBD2
CDR3 protein: CASSQESGIHDEQYF
CDR3 DNA: TGCGCCAGCAGCCAAGAGAGCGGGATCCATGACGAGCAGTACTTC

V gene: TRBV28
clone size: -
J gene: TRBJ2-3
D gene: TRBD2
CDR3 protein: CASSFGLADYTDTQYF
CDR3 DNA: TGTGCCAGCAGTTTCGGACTAGCGGATTACACAGATACGCAGTATTTT

V gene: TRBV9
clone size: -
J gene: TRBJ2-4
D gene: TRBD2
CDR3 protein: CASSGQRLAGSNPAKNIQYF
CDR3 DNA: TGTGCCAGCAGCGGTCAAAGACTAGCGGGGTCAAATCCAGCCAAAAACATTCAGTACTTC

V gene: TRBV6-1
clone size: -
J gene: TRBJ1-4
D gene: -
CDR3 protein: CASSERGEKLFF
CDR3 DNA: TGTGCCAGCAGTGAAAGGGGCGAAAAACTGTTTTTT

V gene: TRBV5-6
clone size: -
J gene: TRBJ2-7
D gene: -
CDR3 protein: CASSQGRSSEQYF
CDR3 DNA: TGTGCCAGCAGCCAGGGGCGCTCAAGCGAGCAGTACTTC

V gene: TRBV4-1
clone size: few
J gene: TRBJ2-7
D gene: -
CDR3 protein: CASSQGSQRLYAYEQYF
CDR3 DNA: TGCGCCAGCAGCCAAGGTAGTCAGCGTTTGTACGCTTACGAGCAGTACTTC

V gene: TRBV4-1
clone size: few
J gene: TRBJ2-1
D gene: -
CDR3 protein: CASSQVEDEQFF
CDR3 DNA: TGCGCCAGCAGCCAAGTCGAGGATGAGCAGTTCTTC

V gene: TRBV7-2
clone size: -
J gene: TRBJ2-4
D gene: -
CDR3 protein: CASGTQAKNIQYF
CDR3 DNA: TGTGCCAGCGGTACTCAAGCCAAAAACATTCAGTACTTC

V gene: TRBV6-6
clone size: once
J gene: TRBJ2-5
D gene: -
CDR3 protein: CASTTGLGGYEEYF
CDR3 DNA: TGTGCCAGCACTACCGGACTTGGGGGCTACGAGGAGTACTTC

V gene: TRBV4-1
clone size: -
J gene: TRBJ1-2
D gene: TRBD1
CDR3 protein: CASSRTGEANYGYTF
CDR3 DNA: TGCGCCAGCAGCCGCACAGGGGAAGCTAACTATGGCTACACCTTC

V gene: TRBV6-1
clone size: few
J gene: TRBJ2-7
D gene: -
CDR3 protein: CASSEVSSYEQYF
CDR3 DNA: TGTGCCAGCAGTGAAGTCAGCTCCTACGAGCAGTACTTC

V gene: TRBV29-1
clone size: -
J gene: TRBJ2-3
D gene: -
CDR3 protein: CGVGVPSRTDTQYF
CDR3 DNA: TGCGGCGTTGGGGTGCCATCGCGCACAGATACGCAGTATTTT

V gene: TRBV20-1
clone size: -
J gene: TRBJ2-5
D gene: -
CDR3 protein: CSARRRGETQYF
CDR3 DNA: TGCAGTGCTAGGAGGAGGGGGGAGACCCAGTACTTC

V gene: TRBV9
clone size: few
J gene: TRBJ1-6
D gene: TRBD1
CDR3 protein: CASSIRDSPDSPLHF
CDR3 DNA: TGTGCCAGCAGCATCCGGGACAGCCCTGATTCACCCCTCCACTTT

V gene: TRBV29-1
clone size: many
J gene: TRBJ1-1
D gene: -
CDR3 protein: CSVGRGVDEAFF
CDR3 DNA: TGCAGCGTTGGTAGGGGGGTGGATGAAGCTTTCTTT

V gene: TRBV27
clone size: few
J gene: TRBJ1-2
D gene: TRBD1
CDR3 protein: CASSSGTGGSTVYGYTF
CDR3 DNA: TGTGCCAGCAGCTCCGGGACAGGGGGGTCCACTGTCTATGGCTACACCTTC

V gene: TRBV20-1
clone size: -
J gene: TRBJ1-1
D gene: TRBD1
CDR3 protein: CSARDRGKGTEAFF
CDR3 DNA: TGCAGTGCTAGGGACAGGGGGAAAGGAACTGAAGCTTTCTTT

V gene: TRBV12-3/TRBV12-4
clone size: few
J gene: TRBJ1-1
D gene: TRBD1
CDR3 protein: CASSYTGEIEAFF
CDR3 DNA: TGTGCCAGCAGTTACACAGGGGAAATAGAGGCTTTCTTT

V gene: TRBV20-1
clone size: many
J gene: TRBJ2-7
D gene: TRBD1
CDR3 protein: CSASHRGLPYEQYF
CDR3 DNA: TGCAGTGCTAGTCACAGGGGTCTCCCCTACGAGCAGTACTTC

V gene: TRBV29-1
clone size: -
J gene: TRBJ1-1
D gene: -
CDR3 protein: CSVDHGGGTEAFF
CDR3 DNA: TGCAGCGTTGATCACGGGGGGGGCACTGAAGCTTTCTTT

V gene: TRBV29-1
clone size: few
J gene: TRBJ2-1
D gene: TRBD2
CDR3 protein: CSGTSGVAFEQFF
CDR3 DNA: TGCAGCGGGACTAGCGGGGTCGCTTTTGAGCAGTTCTTC

V gene: TRBV3-1
clone size: -
J gene: TRBJ2-5
D gene: -
CDR3 protein: CASSQSTWRLQETQYF
CDR3 DNA: TGTGCCAGCAGCCAATCCACTTGGAGACTTCAAGAGACCCAGTACTTC

V gene: TRBV6-5
clone size: few
J gene: TRBJ2-7
D gene: -
CDR3 protein: CASRPRRNSYEQYF
CDR3 DNA: TGTGCCAGCAGACCAAGACGGAATTCCTACGAGCAGTACTTC

V gene: TRBV7-9
clone size: -
J gene: TRBJ2-1
D gene: -
CDR3 protein: CASSPPSEEQFF
CDR3 DNA: TGTGCCAGCAGCCCCCCCAGCGAGGAGCAGTTCTTC

V gene: TRBV7-9
clone size: -
J gene: TRBJ1-1
D gene: -
CDR3 protein: CASSFAGRGNTEAFF
CDR3 DNA: TGTGCCAGCAGCTTCGCAGGCAGGGGGAACACTGAAGCTTTCTTT

V gene: TRBV7-9
clone size: -
J gene: TRBJ1-1
D gene: -
CDR3 protein: CASSLTGPGPNTEAFF
CDR3 DNA: TGTGCCAGCAGCTTAACCGGCCCAGGCCCGAACACTGAAGCTTTCTTT

V gene: TRBV27
clone size: -
J gene: TRBJ2-3
D gene: TRBD2
CDR3 protein: CASRRSGGAPDTQYF
CDR3 DNA: TGTGCCAGCAGGCGTAGCGGGGGGGCCCCAGATACGCAGTATTTT

V gene: TRBV6-5
clone size: -
J gene: TRBJ1-2
D gene: -
CDR3 protein: CASTRGAGYTF
CDR3 DNA: TGTGCCAGCACCCGGGGGGCGGGCTACACCTTC

V gene: TRBV9
clone size: -
J gene: TRBJ1-2
D gene: TRBD1
CDR3 protein: CASSAWTGGPGDTF
CDR3 DNA: TGTGCCAGCAGCGCATGGACAGGGGGCCCCGGGGACACCTTC

V gene: TRBV20-1
clone size: -
J gene: TRBJ2-7
D gene: -
CDR3 protein: CSTRPSYTSYEQYF
CDR3 DNA: TGCAGTACTAGACCTAGCTATACCTCCTACGAGCAGTACTTC